Following are 14 T cell receptor beta chains from one sample sequenced in a study of beta chain features in type 1 diabetes. Whole-study findings and limits: The study found moderately but significantly shorter TCRB CDR3s in all four CD4+ subsets of Type 1 diabetes patients.

These receptors have no identified antigens. All of the isolated RNA was reverse transcribed, so expressed TCRB transcripts were sequenced. Libraries were prepared by immunoSEQ multiplex PCR; TCRdb keeps only in-frame clonotypes and omits some of them. Of around 180,000 clones in the sample, approximately 7.8% are singletons; the top ten hold 0.94%. Specimen: central memory CD4+ T cells from blood. All receptors come from a woman aged 40 to 50 with type 1 diabetes.

There are a few counts of this clone. The J gene is TRBJ2-5, the V gene TRBV11-2; the D gene is possibly TRBD1 (8 bases). V was trimmed by 6 bases and J by 1 base, leaving 15 bases between them. The germline gives CDR1 SGHAT, CDR2 FQNNGV. The CDR3 extends over 15 amino acids. DNA of the CDR3: TGTGCCAGCAGTCTACAGGGGGAGGGCCAAGAGACCCAGTACTTC. Translated, it gives CASSLQGEGQETQYF. The full variable domain, completed using reference TRBV11-2 and TRBJ2-5, is EAGVAQSPRYKIIEKRQSVAFWCNPISGHATLYWYQQILGQGPKLLIQFQNNGVVDDSQLPKDRFSAERLKGVDSTLKIQPAKLEDSAVYLCASSLQGEGQETQYFGPGTRLLVL.

The chain is built from TRBV7-8 and TRBJ1-5, with TRBD1 identical over 7 bases. Germline-derived CDR1 and CDR2 are SGHVS and FQNEAQ. V shed 4 bases and J 1 base; nucleotides not matched to a gene: 7. The CDR3 totals 16 residues. The CDR3 loop reads CASSYLDRVSNQPQHF. The CDR3, as DNA: TGTGCCAGCAGCTATTTAGACAGGGTCAGCAATCAGCCCCAGCATTTT.

V gene TRBV5-1 combines with J gene TRBJ2-7; no clear D gene. This CDR3 contains 13 residues. The germline V gene encodes CDR1 SGHRS and CDR2 YFSETQ. Trimming pared 4 bases from V and 2 bases from J, leaving 10 bases between. For the CDR3, the DNA is TGCGCCAGCAGCCCCCCGCAGGCCTACGAGCAGTACTTC. As protein: CASSPPQAYEQYF.

CDR3 coding DNA: TGTGCCAGCAGCTTTACCGGGACTACATACACCTACGAGCAGTACTTC. Translated: CASSFTGTTYTYEQYF. The rearrangement uses TRBV7-2 and TRBJ2-7; 7 bases match TRBD2. From germline, CDR1 is SGHTA and CDR2 FQGNSA. This CDR3 comprises 16 residues. V was pared by 3 bases and J by 2 bases, with 10 bases of the junction left unmatched.

The rearrangement joins TRBV6-6 to TRBJ2-6, with TRBD1 matching 10 bases. V shed 8 bases and J 1 base; nucleotides not matched to a gene: 5. Per the germline V gene, CDR1 is MNHNY and CDR2 is SVGAGI (reference sequence). There are 16 residues in the CDR3. The CDR3 DNA follows: TGTGCCAGCGGGGGACAGGGGCCTTCTGGGGCCAACGTCCTGACTTTC. Translated, it gives CASGGQGPSGANVLTF.

In nucleotides, the CDR3 is TGCGCCAGCAGCCAAGCTCGACAGGGTGCTGGGGATGAAAAACTGTTTTTT. It specifies CASSQARQGAGDEKLFF. The rearrangement links TRBV4-3 to TRBJ1-4, with 7 bases lining up with TRBD1. The trim removed 1 base at V and 6 bases at J, leaving 11 bases unmatched. The CDR3 has 17 residues. Germline assignment: CDR1 LGHNA and CDR2 YSLEER.

The CDR3 bases are TGTGCCTGGAGTACCGGGACAGGGTATGGGGAGCTGTTTTTT. This gives the protein CAWSTGTGYGELFF. J is TRBJ2-2 and V is TRBV30; 9 bases match TRBD1. V trimming: 2 bases; J trimming: 8 bases; junction bases outside the gene matches: 6. Per germline, CDR1 GTSNPN and CDR2 SVGIG (reference sequence). This CDR3 comprises 14 residues.

This clone was detected only a few times. This rearrangement joins TRBV7-2 to TRBJ1-2, with 7 bases matching TRBD1. J lost 6 bases, V lost 5 bases, and 6 bases had no gene match. Germline values: CDR1 SGHTA, CDR2 FQGNSA. The CDR3 totals 13 residues. As DNA, the CDR3 is TGTGCCAGCAGCCTCCAGGGGGTAAATGGCTACACCTTC. It translates to CASSLQGVNGYTF.

J is TRBJ1-4 and V is TRBV7-9, with TRBD1 matching over 11 bases. This CDR3 comprises 15 residues. V shed 4 bases, J shed 5 bases, and the junction held 3 bases outside the gene matches. Germline CDR1 and CDR2: SEHNR and FQNEAQ (reference sequence). The CDR3 nucleotides read TGTGCCAGCAGCTCGGGACAGGGGGGGAATGAAAAACTGTTTTTT. Translation gives CASSSGQGGNEKLFF.

This clone turned up a few times. The genes are TRBV4-3 and TRBJ1-2; D not certain. V was shortened by 4 bases and J by 3 bases, with 9 bases between the two germline ends. Germline-derived CDR1 and CDR2 are LGHNA and YSLEER. The CDR3 runs to 13 residues. The CDR3 sequence: CASSPEKYYGYTF. As DNA, the CDR3 is TGCGCCAGCAGCCCCGAGAAGTACTATGGCTACACCTTC.

This clone was detected a few times. The genes are TRBV7-9 and TRBJ1-6; 8 nucleotides agree with TRBD1. This CDR3 comprises 14 residues. With 4 bases clipped from V and 5 bases from J, the junction kept 1 base outside the gene matches. CDR1 and CDR2 (germline): SEHNR, FQNEAQ (reference sequence). CDR3 amino acids: CASSSTGDNSPLHF. CDR3 nucleotides: TGTGCCAGCAGCTCGACAGGGGATAATTCACCCCTCCACTTT.

This clone has just a few counts. The rearrangement uses TRBV7-2 and TRBJ2-1, with D uncertain. Germline V CDR1 and CDR2: SGHTA, FQGNSA. The CDR3 covers 15 residues. V lost 3 bases, J lost 6 bases, and 15 bases lay in between. The CDR3 coding sequence is TGTGCCAGCAGCTTCGGGTCCTCCCCCGTCAATGAGCAGTTCTTC. Translating gives CASSFGSSPVNEQFF.

This clone showed up just a few times. The V and J genes are TRBV20-1 and TRBJ2-1, with D possibly being TRBD1 (5 bases). The CDR3 is 10 residues long. The V and J ends lost 4 bases and 12 bases respectively, with 10 bases between them. CDR1 is DFQATT, CDR2 SNEGSKA, per germline (reference sequence). CDR3 nucleotides: TGCAGTGCTAATTTCCAGGGGCAGTTCTTC. Protein sequence: CSANFQGQFF.

The V call is TRBV7-9, the J call TRBJ2-1; D is uncertain. V lost 5 bases and J lost 2, with 16 bases in between. Per the germline V gene, CDR1 is SEHNR and CDR2 is FQNEAQ (reference sequence). The CDR3 sequence is 16 residues long. The DNA for the CDR3 is TGTGCCAGCAGCCTAAGTCGTACTGTGGCCTACAATGAGCAGTTCTTC. Protein sequence: CASSLSRTVAYNEQFF.